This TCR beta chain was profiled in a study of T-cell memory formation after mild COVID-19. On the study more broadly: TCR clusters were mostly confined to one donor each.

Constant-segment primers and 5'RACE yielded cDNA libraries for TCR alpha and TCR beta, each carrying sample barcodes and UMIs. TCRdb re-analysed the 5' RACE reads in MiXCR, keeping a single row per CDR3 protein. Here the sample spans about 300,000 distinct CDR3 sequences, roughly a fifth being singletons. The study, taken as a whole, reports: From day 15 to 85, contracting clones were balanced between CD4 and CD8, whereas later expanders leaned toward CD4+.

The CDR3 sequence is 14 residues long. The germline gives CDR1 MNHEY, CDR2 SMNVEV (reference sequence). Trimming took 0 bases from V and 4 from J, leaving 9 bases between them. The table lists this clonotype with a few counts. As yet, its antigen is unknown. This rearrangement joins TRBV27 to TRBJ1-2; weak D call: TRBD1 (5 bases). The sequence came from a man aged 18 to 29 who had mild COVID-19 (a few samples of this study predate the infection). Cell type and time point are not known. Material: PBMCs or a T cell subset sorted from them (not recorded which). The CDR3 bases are TGTGCCAGCAGTTTATCGGCGACAGCCTATGGCTACACCTTC. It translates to CASSLSATAYGYTF.